This TCR beta chain was observed in a study of post-analysis software for immune sequencing data. Study summary: Recorded subtypes: relapsing-remitting, secondary progressive, progressive-relapsing; some patients unannotated.

Incorporated into the TCR beta cDNA libraries were unique molecular identifiers, which served to reduce PCR and sequencing biases. Between roughly 1 and 10 million T cells gave rise to roughly 0.5 million cDNA molecules. One entry per CDR3 protein, called by TCRdb with MiXCR from the PCR reads. The sample includes approximately 730,000 distinct CDR3 sequences, around 42% seen only once; the top ten take over 4.5%. Study findings and constraints: Higher frequency in patients than in controls was seen for about five TRBV segments, with TRBV5-6, TRBV5-1 and TRBV20-1 among them.

Note on this clonotype: No antigen is known for it.

The germline V gene has CDR1 MNHNS and CDR2 SASEGT. This CDR3 spans 13 amino acids. The germline V and J ends were trimmed by 5 bases and 3 bases, with 11 bases remaining between them. The V and J genes are TRBV6-1 and TRBJ2-7; D not certain. Sequenced sample: blood. The origin of this receptor is a girl under 18 with multiple sclerosis. The DNA for the CDR3 is TGTGCCAGCAGTCAACACCTCGACTACGAGCAGTACTTC. This gives the protein CASSQHLDYEQYF.